This passage covers 10 T cell receptor beta chains from one sample sequenced in a study of shared clonotypes between healthy human individuals. TCRdb's copy holds only in-frame clones and misses some; the assay was immunoSEQ multiplex PCR. This table has about 2 million clones, over 85% appearing once. The material sequenced was naive CD4+ T cells sorted from blood. Regarding subset: CD45RA+ positively selected. Source of these receptors: a man younger than 35 in good health.

This chain links TRBV6-6 with TRBJ1-1, with TRBD1 as a possible D gene (6 bases). The V and J ends lost 5 bases and 11 bases respectively, with 18 bases between them. The length of the CDR3 is 13 residues. The germline V gene encodes CDR1 MNHNY and CDR2 SVGAGI (reference sequence). The CDR3 region has the DNA TGTGCCAGCAGTACCGACAGGTACGGGAGGGCTTTCTTT. Protein sequence: CASSTDRYGRAFF.

The rearrangement uses TRBV4-1 and TRBJ2-2, with TRBD1 identical over 9 bases. J lost 6 bases, V lost 0 bases, and 11 bases had no gene match. The CDR3 has 18 residues. Germline V gives CDR1 MGHRA, CDR2 YSYEKL. The CDR3: CASSQDRRWTGDPGELFF. The CDR3 DNA is TGCGCCAGCAGCCAAGATAGAAGGTGGACAGGGGATCCCGGGGAGCTGTTTTTT.

J is TRBJ1-1 and V is TRBV27; D gene unclear. Germline V lookup: CDR1 MNHEY, CDR2 SMNVEV (reference sequence). The CDR3 length is 12 residues. Trimming removed 6 bases at V and 4 bases at J, with 9 bases between. CDR3 DNA: TGTGCCAGCAGAAGATCAGCCACTGAAGCTTTCTTT. As protein: CASRRSATEAFF.

V usage is TRBV5-1 and J usage is TRBJ1-4; D gene uncertain. Germline V lookup: CDR1 SGHRS, CDR2 YFSETQ. V was shortened by 5 bases and J by 6 bases, with 17 bases between the two germline ends. The CDR3 has 15 residues. CDR3 protein: CASSWEATKDEKLFF. The CDR3 DNA is TGCGCCAGCAGTTGGGAGGCAACTAAGGATGAAAAACTGTTTTTT.

The J gene is TRBJ1-2, the V gene TRBV7-2; 11 bases are shared with TRBD1. Germline V gene lookup returns CDR1 SGHTA and CDR2 FQGNSA. V lost 5 bases to trimming and J lost 4 bases; unmatched junction nucleotides: 12. The CDR3 has 17 residues. The CDR3 here is CASSPPGTGGVIYGYTF. The CDR3 region has the DNA TGTGCCAGCAGCCCCCCCGGGACAGGGGGAGTCATCTATGGCTACACCTTC.

This chain joins TRBV30 and TRBJ2-6; 8 bases are shared with TRBD2. V was pared by 3 bases and J by 2 bases, with 0 bases of the junction left unmatched. Germline CDR1 reads GTSNPN; CDR2 reads SVGIG (reference sequence). CDR3 length: 14 residues. The CDR3, as DNA: TGTGCCTGGAGGACTAGCGCTGGGGCCAACGTCCTGACTTTC. Translated: CAWRTSAGANVLTF. Combining the CDR3 with reference TRBV30 and TRBJ2-6 gives the whole variable domain SQTIHQWPATLVQPVGSPLSLECTVEGTSNPNLYWYRQAAGRGLQLLFYSVGIGQISSEVPQNLSASRPQDRQFILSSKKLLLSDSGFYLCAWRTSAGANVLTFGAGSRLTVL.

The genes are TRBV5-1 and TRBJ2-2, with 7 bases that match TRBD1. Germline CDR1 and CDR2: SGHRS and YFSETQ. The CDR3 runs to 15 residues. J was trimmed by 4 bases and V by 0 bases; bases with no gene match: 3. CDR3 sequence reads: CASSLGDRLTGELFF. The CDR3, as DNA: TGCGCCAGCAGCTTGGGGGACAGACTCACCGGGGAGCTGTTTTTT.

The V call is TRBV11-2, the J call TRBJ1-4; the match to TRBD1 covers 8 bases. Trimming removed 1 base from V and 7 bases from J; junction bases left unmatched: 5. CDR1 SGHAT and CDR2 FQNNGV come from the germline V gene. CDR3 length: 15 amino acids. The CDR3, as DNA: TGTGCCAGCAGCTTAGGACAGGGGATAGGTGAAAAACTGTTTTTT. It is translated as CASSLGQGIGEKLFF.

The rearrangement links TRBV6-4 to TRBJ2-2, with 7 bases aligning to TRBD1. The CDR3 length is 14 residues. CDR1 is MRHNA, CDR2 SNTAGT, per germline. J gave up 3 bases and V 8 bases, and 6 bases lay outside the gene matches. The CDR3 coding sequence is TGTGCCAGCGCACGACAGGGAGACACCGGGGAGCTGTTTTTT. Its translation: CASARQGDTGELFF.

The rearrangement joins TRBV7-2 to TRBJ2-7; D is perhaps TRBD1 or TRBD2 (5 bases each). V shed 1 base and J shed 3 bases, with 10 bases lying between them. The CDR3 covers 14 residues. The germline CDR1 and CDR2 sequences are SGHTA and FQGNSA. CDR3 amino acids: CASSLGGADYEQYF. The CDR3 DNA sequence: TGTGCCAGCAGCTTAGGAGGGGCAGACTACGAGCAGTACTTC.